This T cell receptor beta chain was captured by sequencing in a study of response to subunit inactivated influenza vaccine. Overall study findings and caveats: The authors suggested that every seasonal influenza vaccination recruits few new T cells.

The table lists this clonotype with many counts. Its specificity is not known. A single record per CDR3 protein comes from TCRdb applying MiXCR to the RT-PCR reads. The data contain around 190,000 distinct CDR3 sequences, approximately 15% of them singletons. This TCR derives from a man in his fifties or sixties who received an inactivated influenza vaccine. Specimen: CD8+ T cells sorted from PBMCs, collected less than 6 days after vaccination.

CDR3 region: CASSLGTGFHEQYF. CDR3 in DNA: TGTGCCAGCAGTTTAGGGACAGGCTTCCACGAGCAGTACTTC. The genes are TRBV12-3 or TRBV12-4 and TRBJ2-7, with 7 bases that match TRBD1. V was clipped by 1 base and J by 5 bases; unmatched bases: 5. The CDR3 totals 14 residues.